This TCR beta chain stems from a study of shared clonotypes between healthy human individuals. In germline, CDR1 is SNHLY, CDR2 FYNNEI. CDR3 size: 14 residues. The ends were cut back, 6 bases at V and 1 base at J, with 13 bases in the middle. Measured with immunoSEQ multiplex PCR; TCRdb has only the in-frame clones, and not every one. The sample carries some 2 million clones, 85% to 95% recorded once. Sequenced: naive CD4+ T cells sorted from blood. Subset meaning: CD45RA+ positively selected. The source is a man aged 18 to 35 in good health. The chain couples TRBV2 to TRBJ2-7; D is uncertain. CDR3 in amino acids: CASRRTELSYEQYF. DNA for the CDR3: TGTGCCAGCAGGCGGACGGAACTTTCCTACGAGCAGTACTTC.